A single sample gave rise to the 28 T cell receptor beta chains below, sequenced in a study of T-cell reconstitution after alpha-beta-depleted transplantation in children. Unique molecular identifiers were built into the TCRbeta library. TCRdb re-analysed the PCR reads in MiXCR, keeping a single row per CDR3 protein. The repertoire includes over 200,000 distinct CDR3 sequences, approximately 10% of them detected once, and 28% sits in the top ten. The sequencing used PBMCs, collected before TCRalphabeta/CD19-depleted stem cell transplant. These receptors originate from a child less than two years old with acute myeloid leukemia, due to receive a stem cell transplant.

The sample holds many counts of this clonotype. The chain carries TRBV4-2 and TRBJ2-7; D may be TRBD1 (7 bases). The ends were cut back, 3 bases at V and 7 bases at J, with 13 bases in the middle. In germline, CDR1 is LGHNA, CDR2 YNFKEQ. There are 13 residues in the CDR3. The CDR3 reads CASSQEGAREQYF. The CDR3 DNA follows: TGTGCCAGCAGCCAGGAGGGGGCGAGGGAGCAGTACTTC.

This clonotype was seen repeatedly, ten times or more. The chain is built from TRBV19 and TRBJ2-2; the match to TRBD2 covers 11 bases. Germline V gene sequence: CDR1 LNHDA, CDR2 SQIVND (reference sequence). The CDR3 is 14 amino acids. J lost 5 bases, V lost 7 bases, and 3 bases had no gene match. CDR3 in DNA: TGTGCCAGTAAGCTAGCGGGAGGAACCGGGGAGCTGTTTTTT. It translates to CASKLAGGTGELFF.

This clonotype came up many times. V and J are TRBV3-1 and TRBJ2-5; no clear D gene. Germline CDR1 is LGHDT and CDR2 is YNNKEL (reference sequence). The CDR3 contains 14 residues. The V gene lost 1 base and the J gene lost 6 bases, with 12 bases spanning the gap. The CDR3 nucleotides are TGTGCCAGCAGCCAAGTCGTCACCAGTAAGACCCAGTACTTC. The encoded protein is CASSQVVTSKTQYF.

This clonotype came up many times. The chain couples TRBV19 to TRBJ2-7; 8 bases are a match to TRBD1. The CDR3 has 14 amino acids. From germline, CDR1 is LNHDA and CDR2 SQIVND (reference sequence). Trimming took 6 bases from V and 3 from J; bases not matched to a gene: 7. CDR3 DNA sequence: TGTGCCAGTAGCAATGACAGGGGAGACTACGAGCAGTACTTC. It encodes CASSNDRGDYEQYF.

There are many counts of this clonotype. The gene calls are TRBV7-2 and TRBJ2-3, with D maybe TRBD2 (6 bases). The CDR3 spans 12 residues. Germline lookup yields CDR1 SGHTA and CDR2 FQGNSA. V shed 5 bases and J shed 8 bases, with 11 bases lying between them. CDR3 in DNA: TGTGCCAGCAGCAGACTAGATGGTACGCAGTATTTT. Its protein product is CASSRLDGTQYF.

CDR3 DNA: TGTGCCAGCAGCTTAGCGCTGAGCCACGGGGAGCTGTTTTTT. This sequence encodes CASSLALSHGELFF. This sequence joins TRBV7-2 and TRBJ2-2; D not certain. In germline, CDR1 is SGHTA, CDR2 FQGNSA. This CDR3 region has 14 residues. Trimming removed 0 bases at V and 7 bases at J, with 9 bases between.

The sample holds many counts of this clonotype. The J gene is TRBJ1-1, the V gene TRBV12-3 or TRBV12-4, with a tentative D call TRBD1 (6 bases). The CDR3 consists of 11 residues. Trimming removed 3 bases at V and 7 bases at J, with 6 bases between. The CDR3 nucleotides are TGTGCCAGCAGTTTGACAGGTGAAGCTTTCTTT. It yields the protein CASSLTGEAFF.

The chain links TRBV7-2 to TRBJ1-2; 8 bases are a match to TRBD1. Germline CDR1 is SGHTA and CDR2 is FQGNSA. After removal of 5 bases from V and 8 bases from J, the junction contained 4 bases not matched to a gene. The length of the CDR3 is 12 residues. The DNA of the CDR3 is TGTGCCAGCAGCGAACCAGGGGGCGGCTACACCTTC. This translates into CASSEPGGGYTF.

The table lists this clonotype with many counts. The chain uses TRBV28 and TRBJ2-1; 10 positions agree with TRBD2. Germline loops: CDR1 MDHEN, CDR2 SYDVKM. This CDR3 region has 17 residues. The J segment lost 6 bases and the V segment lost 2 bases, leaving 10 bases of the junction unmatched. Here the CDR3 DNA reads TGTGCCAGCAGTTTAACCGGGCTAGCGGGGGATATCAATGAGCAGTTCTTC. The encoded protein is CASSLTGLAGDINEQFF. The full variable domain, completed using reference TRBV28 and TRBJ2-1, is DVKVTQSSRYLVKRTGEKVFLECVQDMDHENMFWYRQDPGLGLRLIYFSYDVKMKEKGDIPEGYSVSREKKERFSLILESASTNQTSMYLCASSLTGLAGDINEQFFGPGTRLTVL.

In its sample, this clonotype was seen many times. The rearrangement joins TRBV29-1 to TRBJ2-1; D gene ambiguous. CDR1 SQVTM and CDR2 ANQGSEA come from the germline V gene. The germline V and J ends were trimmed by 4 bases and 5 bases, with 6 bases remaining between them. The CDR3 spans 11 residues. CDR3 protein: CSVVPHNEQFF. The CDR3 DNA follows: TGCAGCGTTGTGCCCCACAATGAGCAGTTCTTC.

This clonotype was found many times. The chain links TRBV5-1 to TRBJ1-1, with D unclear. Germline V gives CDR1 SGHRS, CDR2 YFSETQ. With 0 bases removed from V and 0 bases from J, the gap between germline ends came to 3 bases. CDR3 length: 13 amino acids. CDR3 DNA: TGCGCCAGCAGCTTGGATATGAACACTGAAGCTTTCTTT. It specifies CASSLDMNTEAFF.

This clonotype was observed many times. The rearrangement links TRBV5-1 to TRBJ2-1; D gene uncertain. V dropped 0 bases and J dropped 12 bases, with 7 bases sitting between them. The CDR3 spans 11 residues. CDR1 and CDR2 (germline): SGHRS, YFSETQ. CDR3 loop: CASSLAERQFF. In nucleotides, the CDR3 is TGCGCCAGCAGCTTGGCCGAGAGGCAGTTCTTC.

This clonotype was detected many times. Mismatch with germline at one junction end may stem from a read error. The chain couples TRBV6-2 or TRBV6-3 to TRBJ2-7; D call uncertain. The CDR3 consists of 11 residues. Germline V gene lookup returns CDR1 MNHEY and CDR2 SVGEGT. Here the CDR3 reads CASSYLNEHYF. CDR3 DNA: TGTGCCAGCAGTTACCTAAACGAGCATTACTTC.

This clonotype was picked up many times. The DNA for the CDR3 is TGCAGTGCAAAACAGGGATTGGCGCGGAATGAGCAGTTCTTC. Translation: CSAKQGLARNEQFF. V and J are TRBV20-1 and TRBJ2-1; the D gene is possibly TRBD1 (6 bases). With 6 bases removed from V and 7 bases from J, the gap between germline ends came to 19 bases. Germline CDR1 DFQATT, CDR2 SNEGSKA (reference sequence). The CDR3 runs to 14 residues.

This clonotype was counted many times. The J gene is TRBJ2-3, the V gene TRBV20-1, with 7 nucleotides matching TRBD1. The CDR3 covers 16 residues. CDR1 and CDR2 (germline): DFQATT, SNEGSKA (reference sequence). With 3 bases clipped from V and 4 bases from J, the junction kept 13 bases outside the gene matches. CDR3: CSASGQALGSADTQYF. CDR3 coding DNA: TGCAGTGCTAGTGGACAGGCCCTTGGGAGCGCAGATACGCAGTATTTT.

This clonotype was recorded at least ten times. This sequence joins TRBV6-1 and TRBJ1-4, with D possibly TRBD1 on 5 matching bases. The germline V gene has CDR1 MNHNS and CDR2 SASEGT. V lost 7 bases and J lost 5, with 17 bases in between. There are 15 residues in the CDR3. CDR3 region: CASTRTGDTNEKLFF. Here the CDR3 DNA reads TGTGCCAGCACAAGGACGGGGGATACCAATGAAAAACTGTTTTTT.

Ten or more counts support this clonotype. V is TRBV29-1 and J is TRBJ2-7; possibly TRBD2 for D (6 bases). The CDR3 is 18 amino acids. V lost 0 bases and J 3 bases, leaving 24 bases between the germline ends. In germline, CDR1 is SQVTM, CDR2 ANQGSEA. The CDR3 region is CSVEDTLRESPLIYEQYF. The CDR3 coding sequence is TGCAGCGTTGAAGATACATTGCGGGAATCCCCACTTATCTACGAGCAGTACTTC.

This clonotype was seen many times. This sequence joins TRBV3-1 and TRBJ1-3; D unclear. The germline V gene encodes CDR1 LGHDT and CDR2 YNNKEL (reference sequence). The CDR3 totals 16 residues. Trimming removed 2 bases at V and 4 bases at J, with 15 bases between. The CDR3 here is CASSQQTGGVGNTIYF. In DNA, the CDR3 is TGTGCCAGCAGCCAACAAACCGGTGGAGTCGGAAACACCATATATTTT.

This clonotype was recorded at least ten times. The chain combines TRBV12-3 or TRBV12-4 with TRBJ2-2; the match to TRBD2 covers 7 bases. The length of the CDR3 is 18 residues. The V segment lost 0 bases and the J segment 7 bases; nucleotides outside the gene matches: 14. The DNA of the CDR3 is TGTGCCAGCAGTTTAGCCCCGGGGGGTAGGGGATTTGGCGGGGAGCTGTTTTTT. This codes for CASSLAPGGRGFGGELFF.

As to this clonotype: It may be a read error: a sequence one base away is much more abundant. V and J are TRBV7-2 and TRBJ1-2; D remains unclear. Germline loops: CDR1 SGHTA, CDR2 FQGNSA. CDR3 length: 17 amino acids. In DNA, the CDR3 is TGTGCCAGCAGCTTTATTATCCGGGGTACCGGAAACTATGGCGACACCTTC. Its protein is CASSFIIRGTGNYGDTF.

This clonotype was seen at least ten times. The rearrangement links TRBV11-2 to TRBJ1-3; the D is unclear. In germline, CDR1 is SGHAT, CDR2 FQNNGV. Trimming pared 3 bases from V and 6 bases from J, leaving 12 bases between. CDR3 size: 14 residues. The CDR3 DNA reads TGTGCCAGCAGCTTTATCCGGGTTTCAAACACCATATATTTT. Protein product: CASSFIRVSNTIYF.

The table lists this clonotype with many counts. V gene TRBV27 combines with J gene TRBJ1-5; a weak D match, TRBD1 (5 bases). This CDR3 contains 13 residues. Germline values: CDR1 MNHEY, CDR2 SMNVEV (reference sequence). V was cut by 5 bases and J by 1 base, with 6 bases left in between. CDR3 amino acids: CASSRGSNQPQHF. CDR3 DNA: TGTGCCAGCAGTAGGGGAAGCAATCAGCCCCAGCATTTT.

This clonotype was recorded at least ten times. The chain couples TRBV3-1 to TRBJ2-7; 7 bases match TRBD2. The CDR3 contains 15 residues. Germline assignment: CDR1 LGHDT and CDR2 YNNKEL (reference sequence). V lost 2 bases to trimming and J lost 2 bases; unmatched junction nucleotides: 6. CDR3 in DNA: TGTGCCAGCAGCCAAAAGCTAGCGGTGCCCTACGAGCAGTACTTC. It translates to CASSQKLAVPYEQYF.

About this clonotype: This likely comes from a read error, as the CDR3 has no conserved phenylalanine or tryptophan at its end. The chain has TRBV4-1 and TRBJ2-6, with D perhaps matching TRBD2 (6 bases). This CDR3 is 19 amino acids long. The germline gives CDR1 MGHRA, CDR2 YSYEKL. CDR3 coding DNA: TGCGTCAGCAGCCGTGTCTCCCCGGGACTTAACTCTGGGGCCAACGTCCTGACTTTA. Protein sequence: CVSSRVSPGLNSGANVLTL.

There are a few counts of this clonotype. One end of the junction fails to match germline, which may point to a read error. The chain links TRBV18 to TRBJ1-5, with unresolved D. There are 13 residues in the CDR3. CDR1 KGHSH and CDR2 LQKENI come from the germline V gene. CDR3: CTSSPGRDQPQHF. In DNA form, the CDR3 reads TGTACCAGCTCGCCGGGTCGAGATCAGCCCCAGCATTTT.

The table lists this clonotype with many counts. The gene calls are TRBV3-1 and TRBJ2-2; 8 bases match TRBD2. The V segment lost 6 bases and the J segment 3 bases; nucleotides outside the gene matches: 6. Germline lookup yields CDR1 LGHDT and CDR2 YNNKEL (reference sequence). The CDR3 has 15 amino acids. The CDR3 protein is CASRASGSDTGELFF. The CDR3 DNA is TGTGCCAGCAGGGCCAGCGGGAGCGACACCGGGGAGCTGTTTTTT.

The chain couples TRBV11-2 to TRBJ2-5; 15 bases align to TRBD2. Trimming took 5 bases from V and 5 from J; bases not matched to a gene: 9. The germline V gene encodes CDR1 SGHAT and CDR2 FQNNGV. The CDR3 covers 17 residues. The CDR3 region is CASSPPGLAGGRETQYF. DNA for the CDR3: TGTGCCAGCAGCCCACCGGGACTAGCGGGAGGTCGGGAGACCCAGTACTTC.

This clonotype was counted many times. J is TRBJ2-7 and V is TRBV24-1; D may be TRBD1 (6 bases). This CDR3 has 14 residues. Germline V gene sequence: CDR1 KGHDR, CDR2 SFDVKD. The V gene lost 5 bases and the J gene lost 2 bases, with 12 bases spanning the gap. CDR3: CATSAGGLPYEQYF. Written as DNA, the CDR3 is TGTGCCACCAGTGCTGGGGGCCTCCCCTACGAGCAGTACTTC.